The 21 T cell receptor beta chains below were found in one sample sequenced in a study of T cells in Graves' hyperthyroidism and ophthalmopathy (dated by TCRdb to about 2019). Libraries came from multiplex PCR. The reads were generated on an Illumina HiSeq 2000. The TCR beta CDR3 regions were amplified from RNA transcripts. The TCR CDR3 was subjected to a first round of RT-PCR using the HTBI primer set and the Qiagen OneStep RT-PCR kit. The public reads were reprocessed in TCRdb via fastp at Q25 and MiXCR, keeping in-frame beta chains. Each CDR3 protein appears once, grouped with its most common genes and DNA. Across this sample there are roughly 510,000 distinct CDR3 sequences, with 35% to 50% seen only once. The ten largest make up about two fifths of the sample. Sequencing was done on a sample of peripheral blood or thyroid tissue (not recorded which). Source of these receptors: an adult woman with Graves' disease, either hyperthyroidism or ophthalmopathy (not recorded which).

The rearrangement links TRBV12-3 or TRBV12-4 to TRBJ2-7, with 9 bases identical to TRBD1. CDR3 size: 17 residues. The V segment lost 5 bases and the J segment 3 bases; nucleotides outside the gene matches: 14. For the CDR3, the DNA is TGTGCCAGCAGTCAAAACCAAGGGACAGGGAGAGACTACGAGCAGTACTTC. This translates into CASSQNQGTGRDYEQYF.

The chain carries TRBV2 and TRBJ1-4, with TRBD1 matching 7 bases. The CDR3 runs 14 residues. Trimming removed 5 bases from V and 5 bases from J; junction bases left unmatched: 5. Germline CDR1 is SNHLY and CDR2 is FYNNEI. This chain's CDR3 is CASSSTGSNEKLFF. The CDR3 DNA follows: TGTGCCAGCAGTTCGACAGGGTCCAATGAAAAACTGTTTTTT.

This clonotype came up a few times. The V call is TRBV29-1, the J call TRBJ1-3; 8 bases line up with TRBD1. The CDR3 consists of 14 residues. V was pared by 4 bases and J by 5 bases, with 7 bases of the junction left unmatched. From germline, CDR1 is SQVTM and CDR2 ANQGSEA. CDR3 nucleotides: TGCAGCGTTGGGTCGGACAGGGACAGAAACACCATATATTTT. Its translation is CSVGSDRDRNTIYF.

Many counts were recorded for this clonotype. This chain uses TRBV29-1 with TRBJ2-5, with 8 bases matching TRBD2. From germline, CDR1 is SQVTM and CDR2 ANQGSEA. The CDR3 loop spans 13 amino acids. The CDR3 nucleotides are TGCAGTGGGATAGCGGGATCGGGGGAGACCCAGTACTTC. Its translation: CSGIAGSGETQYF.

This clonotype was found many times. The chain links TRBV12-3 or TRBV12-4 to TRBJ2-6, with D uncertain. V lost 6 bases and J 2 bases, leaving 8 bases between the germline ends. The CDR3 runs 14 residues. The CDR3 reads CASSLLTGANVLTF. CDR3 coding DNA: TGTGCCAGCAGCTTGCTAACTGGGGCCAACGTCCTGACTTTC.

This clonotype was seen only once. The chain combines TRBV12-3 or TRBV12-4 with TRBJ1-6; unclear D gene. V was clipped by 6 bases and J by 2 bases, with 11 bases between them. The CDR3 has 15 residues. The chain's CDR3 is CASSSDGAYNSPLHF. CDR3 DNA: TGTGCCAGCAGCTCGGACGGAGCCTATAATTCACCCCTCCACTTT.

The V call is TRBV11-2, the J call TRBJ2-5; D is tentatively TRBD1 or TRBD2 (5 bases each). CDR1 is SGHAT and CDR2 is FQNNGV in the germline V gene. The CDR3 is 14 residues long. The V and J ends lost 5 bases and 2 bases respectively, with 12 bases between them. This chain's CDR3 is CASSGWGSQETQYF. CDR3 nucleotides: TGTGCCAGCAGCGGTTGGGGGTCACAAGAGACCCAGTACTTC. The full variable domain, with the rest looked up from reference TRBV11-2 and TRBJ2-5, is EAGVAQSPRYKIIEKRQSVAFWCNPISGHATLYWYQQILGQGPKLLIQFQNNGVVDDSQLPKDRFSAERLKGVDSTLKIQPAKLEDSAVYLCASSGWGSQETQYFGPGTRLLVL.

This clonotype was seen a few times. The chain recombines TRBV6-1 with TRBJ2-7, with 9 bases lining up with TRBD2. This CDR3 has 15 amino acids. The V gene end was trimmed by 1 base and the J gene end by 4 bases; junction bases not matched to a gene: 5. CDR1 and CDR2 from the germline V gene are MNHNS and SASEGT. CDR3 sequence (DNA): TGTGCCAGCAGTGAAGGCCCTAGCGGGAAATACGAGCAGTACTTC. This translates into CASSEGPSGKYEQYF.

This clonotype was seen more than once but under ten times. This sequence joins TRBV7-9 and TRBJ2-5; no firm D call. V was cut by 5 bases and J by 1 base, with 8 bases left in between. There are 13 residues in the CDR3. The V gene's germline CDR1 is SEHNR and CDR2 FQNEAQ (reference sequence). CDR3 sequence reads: CASSQVTQETQYF. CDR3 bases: TGTGCCAGCAGCCAAGTTACCCAAGAGACCCAGTACTTC.

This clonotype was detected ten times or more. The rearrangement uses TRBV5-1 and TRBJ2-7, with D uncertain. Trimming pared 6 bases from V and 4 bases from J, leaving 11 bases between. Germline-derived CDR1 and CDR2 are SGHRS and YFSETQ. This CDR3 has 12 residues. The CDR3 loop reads CASTLEGYEQYF. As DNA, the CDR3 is TGCGCCAGCACCCTGGAAGGGTACGAGCAGTACTTC.

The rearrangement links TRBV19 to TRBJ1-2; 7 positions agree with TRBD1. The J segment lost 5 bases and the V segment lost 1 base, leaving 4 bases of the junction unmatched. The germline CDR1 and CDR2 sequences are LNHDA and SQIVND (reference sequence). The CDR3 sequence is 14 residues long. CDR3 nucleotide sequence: TGTGCCAGTAGTATAGCGGAGACAGGGTATGGCTACACCTTC. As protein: CASSIAETGYGYTF.

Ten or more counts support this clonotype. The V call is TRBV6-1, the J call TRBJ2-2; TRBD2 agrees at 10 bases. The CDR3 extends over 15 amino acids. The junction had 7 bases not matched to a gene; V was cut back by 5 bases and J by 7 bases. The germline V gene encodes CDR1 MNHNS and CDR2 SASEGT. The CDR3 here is CASSTTSGIFGELFF. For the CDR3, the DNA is TGTGCCAGCAGTACAACTAGCGGGATTTTCGGGGAGCTGTTTTTT.

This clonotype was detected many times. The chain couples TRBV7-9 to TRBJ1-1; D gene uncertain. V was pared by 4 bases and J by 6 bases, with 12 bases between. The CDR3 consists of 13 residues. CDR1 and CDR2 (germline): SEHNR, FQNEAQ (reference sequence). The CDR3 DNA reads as TGTGCCAGCAGCTCGGATCTAGATGCTGAAGCTTTCTTT. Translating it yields CASSSDLDAEAFF. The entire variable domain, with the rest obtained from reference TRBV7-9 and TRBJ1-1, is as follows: DTGVSQNPRHKITKRGQNVTFRCDPISEHNRLYWYRQTLGQGPEFLTYFQNEAQLEKSRLLSDRFSAERPKGSFSTLEIQRTEQGDSAMYLCASSSDLDAEAFFGQGTRLTVV.

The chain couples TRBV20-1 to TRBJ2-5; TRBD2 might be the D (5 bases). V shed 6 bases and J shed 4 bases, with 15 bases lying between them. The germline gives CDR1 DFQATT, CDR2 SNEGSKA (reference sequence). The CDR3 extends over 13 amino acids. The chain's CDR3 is CSALHGNRETQYF. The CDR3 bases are TGCAGTGCACTACACGGGAACAGAGAGACCCAGTACTTC.

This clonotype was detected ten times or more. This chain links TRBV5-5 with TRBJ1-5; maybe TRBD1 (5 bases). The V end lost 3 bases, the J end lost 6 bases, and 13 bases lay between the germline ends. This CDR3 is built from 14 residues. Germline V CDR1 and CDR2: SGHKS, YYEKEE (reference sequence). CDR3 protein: CASSSEGQFQPQHF. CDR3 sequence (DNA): TGTGCCAGCAGCTCCGAGGGGCAGTTTCAGCCCCAGCATTTT.

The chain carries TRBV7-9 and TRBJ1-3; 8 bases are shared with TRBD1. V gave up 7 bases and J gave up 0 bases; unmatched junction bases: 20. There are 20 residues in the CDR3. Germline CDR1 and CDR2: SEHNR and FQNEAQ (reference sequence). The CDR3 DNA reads TGTGCCAGCAAACCGGGACAGGAAGTCTTACAGAACCCCTCTGGAAACACCATATATTTT. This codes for CASKPGQEVLQNPSGNTIYF.

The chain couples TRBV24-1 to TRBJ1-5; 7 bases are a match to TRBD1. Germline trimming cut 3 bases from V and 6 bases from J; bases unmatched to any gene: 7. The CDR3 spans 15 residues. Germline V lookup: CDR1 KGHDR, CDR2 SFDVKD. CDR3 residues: CATSDHRQGSQPQHF. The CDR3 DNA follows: TGTGCCACCAGTGATCACCGACAGGGTAGTCAGCCCCAGCATTTT.

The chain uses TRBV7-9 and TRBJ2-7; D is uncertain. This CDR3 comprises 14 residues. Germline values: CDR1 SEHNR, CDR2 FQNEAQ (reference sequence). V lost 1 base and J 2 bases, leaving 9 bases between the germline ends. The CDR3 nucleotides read TGTGCCAGCAGCTTAGGCGATACGACCTACGAGCAGTACTTC. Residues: CASSLGDTTYEQYF.

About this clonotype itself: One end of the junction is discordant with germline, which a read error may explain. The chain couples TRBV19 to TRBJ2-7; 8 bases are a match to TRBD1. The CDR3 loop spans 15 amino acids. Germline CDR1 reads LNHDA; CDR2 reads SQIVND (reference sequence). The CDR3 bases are TGTGCCAGTAGTATCACAGGGGGAAGAGGTTACGAGCGGTACTTC. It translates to CASSITGGRGYERYF.

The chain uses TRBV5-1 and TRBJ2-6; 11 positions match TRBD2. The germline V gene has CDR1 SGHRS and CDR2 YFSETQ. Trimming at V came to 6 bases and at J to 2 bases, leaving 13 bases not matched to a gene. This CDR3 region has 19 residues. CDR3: CASTRGELAGVTGANVLTF. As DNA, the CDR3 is TGCGCCAGCACTAGGGGGGAACTAGCGGGAGTAACTGGGGCCAACGTCCTGACTTTC.

The CDR3 nucleotides are TGCGCCAGCAGCTTGGCCGGGATAGGACGGCCGATGAACACTGAAGCTTTCTTT. Its translation: CASSLAGIGRPMNTEAFF. The J gene is TRBJ1-1, the V gene TRBV5-1, with no clear D. Trimming cost V 0 bases and J 0 bases, with 18 bases left between them. Germline loops: CDR1 SGHRS, CDR2 YFSETQ. The CDR3 runs 18 residues.